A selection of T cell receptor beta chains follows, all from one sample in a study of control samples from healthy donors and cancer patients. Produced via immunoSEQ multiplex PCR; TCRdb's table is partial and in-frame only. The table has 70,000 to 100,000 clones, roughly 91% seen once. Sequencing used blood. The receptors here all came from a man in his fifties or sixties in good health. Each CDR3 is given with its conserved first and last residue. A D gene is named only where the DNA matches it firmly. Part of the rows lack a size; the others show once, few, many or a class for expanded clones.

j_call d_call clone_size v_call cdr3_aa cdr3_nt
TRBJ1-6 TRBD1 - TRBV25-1 CASSSLGTGHSPLHF TGTGCCAGCAGTTCTTTAGGGACAGGACATTCACCCCTCCACTTT
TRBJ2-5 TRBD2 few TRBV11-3 CASSLGTSGAQTQYF TGTGCCAGCAGCCTCGGGACTAGCGGGGCCCAGACCCAGTACTTC
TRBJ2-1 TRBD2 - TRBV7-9 CASSLVSLAGGPNEQFF TGTGCCAGCAGCTTAGTGAGTCTAGCGGGGGGGCCCAATGAGCAGTTCTTC
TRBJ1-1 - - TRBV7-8 CASSLGRRAVSTEAFF TGTGCCAGCAGCTTAGGACGCAGGGCGGTGTCCACTGAAGCTTTCTTT
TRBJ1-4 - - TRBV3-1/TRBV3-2 CASSHPWSRGQKLFF TGTGCCAGCAGCCACCCATGGAGTAGGGGACAAAAACTGTTTTTT
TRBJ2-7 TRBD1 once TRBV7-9 CASSHRGGEQYF TGTGCCAGCAGCCACAGGGGTGGCGAGCAGTACTTC
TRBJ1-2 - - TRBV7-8 CASSLFTADYGYTF TGTGCCAGCAGCTTATTTACCGCGGACTATGGCTACACCTTC
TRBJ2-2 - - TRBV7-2 CASSSGENTGELFF TGTGCCAGCAGCTCCGGGGAGAACACCGGGGAGCTGTTTTTT
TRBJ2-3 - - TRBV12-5 CASGQMDSPVGDTQYF TGTGCTAGTGGCCAGATGGACTCCCCGGTCGGAGATACGCAGTATTTT
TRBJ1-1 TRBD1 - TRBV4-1 CASSLEGTGATEAFF TGCGCCAGCAGCCTTGAAGGGACAGGGGCCACTGAAGCTTTCTTT
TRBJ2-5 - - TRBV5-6 CASSLVKGPQETQYF TGTGCCAGCAGCTTGGTGAAAGGCCCTCAAGAGACCCAGTACTTC
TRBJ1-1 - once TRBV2 CASSGGRGRDTEAFF TGTGCCAGCAGTGGGGGCAGGGGTCGGGACACTGAAGCTTTCTTT
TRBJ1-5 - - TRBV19 CASSQGVSNQPQHF TGTGCCAGTAGCCAGGGTGTTTCCAATCAGCCCCAGCATTTT
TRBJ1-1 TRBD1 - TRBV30 CAWREGAAEAFF TGTGCCTGGAGAGAGGGGGCGGCTGAAGCTTTCTTT
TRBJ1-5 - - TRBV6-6 CASSYSTQPQHF TGTGCCAGCAGTTACTCGACCCAGCCCCAGCATTTT
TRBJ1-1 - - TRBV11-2 CASSRQSFEAFF TGTGCCAGCAGCAGACAGAGTTTTGAAGCTTTCTTT
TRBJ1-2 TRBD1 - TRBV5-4 CASSKITGGGYTF TGTGCCAGCAGCAAAATAACAGGGGGAGGCTACACCTTC
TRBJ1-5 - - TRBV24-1 CATSDLQASSPQHF TGTGCCACCAGTGATTTGCAGGCTTCGTCGCCCCAGCATTTT
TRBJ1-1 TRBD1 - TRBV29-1 CSVGGQGDTEAFF TGCAGCGTGGGGGGCCAGGGGGACACTGAAGCTTTCTTT
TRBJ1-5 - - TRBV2 CASSESPQPQHF TGTGCCAGCAGTGAAAGTCCCCAGCCCCAGCATTTT
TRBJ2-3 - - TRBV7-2 CASSLVGGGTQYF TGTGCCAGCAGCTTAGTCGGGGGTGGTACGCAGTATTTT
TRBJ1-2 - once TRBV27 CASKGDGNNYGYTF TGTGCCAGCAAGGGAGACGGTAATAACTATGGCTACACCTTC
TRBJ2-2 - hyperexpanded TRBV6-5 CASSSFRRYAGELFF TGTGCCAGCAGTTCATTTCGCCGCTACGCCGGGGAGCTGTTTTTT
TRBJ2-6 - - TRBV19 CASSRMGGLRSNVLTF TGTGCCAGTAGTCGCATGGGAGGCCTTAGGTCCAACGTCCTGACTTTC
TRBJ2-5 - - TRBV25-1 CATSIHQAQETQYF TGTGCCACCTCGATTCATCAGGCACAAGAGACCCAGTACTTC
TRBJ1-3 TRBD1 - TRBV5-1 CASSGGQGTIYF TGCGCCAGCAGCGGCGGACAGGGAACCATATATTTT
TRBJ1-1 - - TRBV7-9 CASSLNRDNTEAFF TGTGCCAGCAGCCTAAACAGGGATAACACTGAAGCTTTCTTT
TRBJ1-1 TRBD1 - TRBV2 CASSRDRGTEAFF TGTGCCAGCAGCCGGGACAGGGGAACTGAAGCTTTCTTT
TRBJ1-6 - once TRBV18 CASSPQVENSPLHF TGTGCCAGCTCACCACAGGTAGAGAATTCACCCCTCCACTTT
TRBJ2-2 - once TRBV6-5 CASSIYRVTGELFF TGTGCCAGCAGTATCTACAGGGTCACCGGGGAGCTGTTTTTT
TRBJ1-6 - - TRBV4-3 CASSQEGSPLHF TGCGCCAGCAGCCAAGAAGGTTCACCCCTCCACTTT
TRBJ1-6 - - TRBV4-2 CASIHSVGGNSPLHF TGTGCCAGCATCCACAGCGTCGGGGGTAATTCACCCCTCCACTTT
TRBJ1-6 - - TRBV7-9 CASSLLQFGGGDSPLHF TGTGCCAGCAGCTTACTCCAATTTGGGGGAGGAGATTCACCCCTCCACTTT
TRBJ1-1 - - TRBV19 CASSIGRGGNTEAFF TGTGCCAGTAGTATAGGCAGGGGCGGGAACACTGAAGCTTTCTTT
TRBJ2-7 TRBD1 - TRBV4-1 CASSHPTGPRLYEQYF TGCGCCAGCAGCCACCCGACAGGGCCCCGCCTCTACGAGCAGTACTTC
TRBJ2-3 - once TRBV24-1 CATSDRDTRTDTQYF TGTGCCACCAGTGATAGGGACACCCGCACAGATACGCAGTATTTT
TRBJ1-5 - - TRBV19 CASSNLDSSNQPQHF TGTGCCAGTAGTAACCTCGACAGTAGCAATCAGCCCCAGCATTTT
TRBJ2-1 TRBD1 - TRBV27 CASSYSGTASYNEQFF TGTGCCAGCAGTTACTCCGGGACAGCCTCCTACAATGAGCAGTTCTTC
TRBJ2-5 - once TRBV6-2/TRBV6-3 CASSYLLLKETQYF TGTGCCAGCAGTTACCTTCTACTCAAAGAGACCCAGTACTTC